Listed below are T cell receptor beta chains from one sample, sequenced in a study of low-dose radiotherapy and immunotherapy resistance in tumors. A single record per CDR3 protein comes from TCRdb applying MiXCR to the reads. Of around 76,000 distinct CDR3 sequences in the sample, 30% to 40% were seen once. This sample comprised PBMCs, obtained before treatment. The receptors were gathered from a female donor with ovarian cancer. CDR3s include the opening cysteine and the closing phenylalanine or tryptophan. The D gene is left open where the match is weak. Clone size is shown for a subset of rows, as once, few, many or a class of expanded clone.

V,D,size,J,CDR3,DNA
TRBV24-1,TRBD1,-,TRBJ2-5,CATSDRGQGRETQYF,TGTGCCACCAGTGATCGGGGACAGGGACGAGAGACCCAGTACTTC
TRBV30,-,few,TRBJ2-5,CAWSSRRPRDSPIQETQYF,TGTGCCTGGAGTTCCCGAAGACCCCGCGATTCTCCCATACAAGAGACCCAGTACTTC
TRBV6-2/TRBV6-3,-,many,TRBJ1-5,CASSSPGRNQPQHF,TGTGCCAGCAGTTCTCCAGGGAGGAATCAGCCCCAGCATTTT
TRBV9,TRBD2,few,TRBJ2-1,CASSVEDTSELFDEQFF,TGTGCCAGCAGCGTAGAGGATACTAGCGAGCTTTTTGATGAGCAGTTCTTC
TRBV3-1,TRBD2,many,TRBJ2-1,CASSPPGGGYNEQFF,TGTGCCAGCAGCCCCCCCGGGGGGGGGTACAATGAGCAGTTCTTC
TRBV2,-,many,TRBJ2-5,CASLRASRETQYF,TGTGCCAGCCTTCGGGCTAGCCGGGAGACCCAGTACTTC
TRBV28,-,-,TRBJ2-1,CASSLTTQSNEQFF,TGTGCCAGCAGTTTGACAACCCAGAGCAATGAGCAGTTCTTC
TRBV6-2/TRBV6-3,TRBD2,-,TRBJ2-7,CASSRRLAGGQSYEQYF,TGTGCCAGCAGCCGCAGACTAGCGGGGGGCCAAAGCTACGAGCAGTACTTC
TRBV5-1,-,many,TRBJ1-2,CASSLAQAYGYTF,TGCGCCAGCAGCTTGGCCCAGGCATATGGCTACACCTTC
TRBV5-1,-,-,TRBJ1-5,CASSPAGGDGQPQHF,TGCGCCAGCAGCCCCGCGGGGGGGGACGGCCAGCCCCAGCATTTT
TRBV14,TRBD1,many,TRBJ2-3,CASSDGSRGRTDTQYF,TGTGCCAGCAGCGACGGAAGCAGGGGGCGGACAGATACGCAGTATTTT
TRBV6-2/TRBV6-3,-,many,TRBJ2-3,CASTRHSLRTDTQYF,TGTGCCAGCACCAGACATTCCCTCCGCACAGATACGCAGTATTTT
TRBV6-2/TRBV6-3,-,few,TRBJ1-4,CASNPGIYNEKLFF,TGTGCCAGCAACCCGGGCATATATAATGAAAAACTGTTTTTT
TRBV12-3/TRBV12-4,-,-,TRBJ2-7,CASSNSGVAYEQYF,TGTGCCAGCAGCAACTCGGGGGTAGCCTACGAGCAGTACTTC
TRBV7-2,-,many,TRBJ2-1,CASSPSLGSSYNEQFF,TGTGCCAGCAGCCCCTCCCTCGGGAGCTCCTACAATGAGCAGTTCTTC
TRBV7-2,-,many,TRBJ2-1,CASSLTVDNEQFF,TGTGCCAGCAGCCTAACCGTTGACAATGAGCAGTTCTTC